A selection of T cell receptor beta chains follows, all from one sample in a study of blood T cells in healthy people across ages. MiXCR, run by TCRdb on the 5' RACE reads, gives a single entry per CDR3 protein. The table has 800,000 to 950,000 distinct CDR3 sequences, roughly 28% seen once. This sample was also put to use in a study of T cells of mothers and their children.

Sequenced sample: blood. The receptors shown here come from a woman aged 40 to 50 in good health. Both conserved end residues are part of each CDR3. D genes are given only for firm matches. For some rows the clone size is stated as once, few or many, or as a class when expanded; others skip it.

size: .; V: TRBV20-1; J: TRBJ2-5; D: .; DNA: TGCAGTGCTAGAACAGGCAACTACCAAGAGACCCAGTACTTC; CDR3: CSARTGNYQETQYF
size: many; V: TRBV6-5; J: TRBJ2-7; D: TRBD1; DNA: TGTGCCAGCAGTTACTCGACAGGGGCCTCCTACGAGCAGTACTTC; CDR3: CASSYSTGASYEQYF
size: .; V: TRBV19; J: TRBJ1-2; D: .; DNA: TGTGCCAGTAGTGTCGACGGTAGTAACTATGGCTACACCTTC; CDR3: CASSVDGSNYGYTF
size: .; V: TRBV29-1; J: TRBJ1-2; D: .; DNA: TGCAGCGTTGAAGATCCGGCTAACTATGGCTACACCTTC; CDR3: CSVEDPANYGYTF
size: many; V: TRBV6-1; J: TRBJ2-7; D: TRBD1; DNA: TGTGCCAGCAGGACGACAGGGGCCGAGCAGTACTTC; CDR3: CASRTTGAEQYF
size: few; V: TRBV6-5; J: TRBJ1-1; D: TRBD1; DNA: TGTGCCAGCAGTAGCCGGGACAGGGGTAAAGCTTTCTTT; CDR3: CASSSRDRGKAFF
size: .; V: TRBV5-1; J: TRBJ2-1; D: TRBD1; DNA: TGCGCCAGCGCAGAAGGGACAGCAAATTACAATGAGCAGTTCTTC; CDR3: CASAEGTANYNEQFF
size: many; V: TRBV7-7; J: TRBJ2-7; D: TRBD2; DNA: TGTGCTAGCAGCTTAGGCGGGGGTTCAGGCGAGCAGTACTTC; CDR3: CASSLGGGSGEQYF
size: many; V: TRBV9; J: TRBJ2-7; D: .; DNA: TGTGCCAGCAGCGTAGGGATGGGATCCTACGAGCAGTACTTC; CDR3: CASSVGMGSYEQYF
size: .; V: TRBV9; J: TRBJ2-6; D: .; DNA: TGTGCCAGCAGCAAACGAAGCTCTGGGGCCAACGTCCGGACTTTC; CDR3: CASSKRSSGANVRTF
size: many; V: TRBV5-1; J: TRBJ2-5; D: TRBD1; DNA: TGCGCCAGCACTACCGGGACAGCCTCCGAGACCCAGTACTTC; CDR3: CASTTGTASETQYF
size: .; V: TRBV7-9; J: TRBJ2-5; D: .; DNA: TGTGCCAGCAGCTCCAGACTAGGGGACCAAGAGACCCGGTACTTC; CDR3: CASSSRLGDQETRYF
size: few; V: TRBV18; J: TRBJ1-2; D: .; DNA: TGTGCCAGCTCACCACCGAACGGAGACCTCTATGGCTACACCTTC; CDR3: CASSPPNGDLYGYTF
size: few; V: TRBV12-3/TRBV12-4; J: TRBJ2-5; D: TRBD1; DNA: TGTGCCAGCAGCCCCGGGACAGATATAGGGGAGACCCAGTACTTC; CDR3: CASSPGTDIGETQYF
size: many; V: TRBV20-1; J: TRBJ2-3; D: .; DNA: TGCAGTGCTAGTCGGCAGACAGCTAGCACAGATACGCAGTATTTT; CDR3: CSASRQTASTDTQYF
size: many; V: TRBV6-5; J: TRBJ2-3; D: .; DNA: TGTGCCAGCAGTTACTCGACAATTCGCACAGATACGCAGTATTTT; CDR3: CASSYSTIRTDTQYF
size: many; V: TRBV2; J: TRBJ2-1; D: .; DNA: TGTGCCAGCAGCGAAACAGGGTTGCGGTCCTACAATGAGCAGTTCTTC; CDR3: CASSETGLRSYNEQFF
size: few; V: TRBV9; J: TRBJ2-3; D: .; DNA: TGTGCCAGCAGCGTGTTCGGGATAAACACAGATACGCAGTATTTT; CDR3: CASSVFGINTDTQYF
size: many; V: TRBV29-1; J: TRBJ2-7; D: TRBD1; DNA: TGCAGCGTGGAGGGGACAGGGGGCAGGGAGCAGTACTTC; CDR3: CSVEGTGGREQYF
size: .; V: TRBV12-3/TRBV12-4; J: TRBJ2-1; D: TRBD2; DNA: TGTGCCAGCAGTTTCGGCGGGGGGGCGGGAAATGAGCAGTTCTTC; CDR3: CASSFGGGAGNEQFF
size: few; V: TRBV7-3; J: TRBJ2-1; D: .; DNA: TGTGCCAGCAGCTACGGCGGGGTGAACAATGAGCAGTTCTTC; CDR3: CASSYGGVNNEQFF
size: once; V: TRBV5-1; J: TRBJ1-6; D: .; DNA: TGCGCCAGCAGCATGGACCGGCATAATTCACCCCTCCACTTT; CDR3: CASSMDRHNSPLHF
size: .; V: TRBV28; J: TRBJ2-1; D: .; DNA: TGTGCCAGCAGTTTTACTGAGCAGTTCTTC; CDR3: CASSFTEQFF
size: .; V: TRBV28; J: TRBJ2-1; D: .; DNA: TGTGCCAGCAGTTCCCCCGGGGGGCGTCGCGTTTACAATGAGCAGTTCTTC; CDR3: CASSSPGGRRVYNEQFF
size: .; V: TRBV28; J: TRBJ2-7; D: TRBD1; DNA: TGTACCAGCAGCGACAGGGGGCGGGGAGAGACTCAGTACTTC; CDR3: CTSSDRGRGETQYF
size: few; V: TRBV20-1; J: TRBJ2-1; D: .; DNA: TGCAGTGCTCCCTCGGGCTACAATGAGCAGTTCTTC; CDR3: CSAPSGYNEQFF
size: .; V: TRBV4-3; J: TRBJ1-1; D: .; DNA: TGCGCCAGCAGCCAAGTTCTGGGAGAGACTGAAGCTTTCTTT; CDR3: CASSQVLGETEAFF
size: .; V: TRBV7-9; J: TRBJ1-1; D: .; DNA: TGTGCCAGCAGCTTAGCGAGTACAGCTGAAGCTTTCTTT; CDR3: CASSLASTAEAFF
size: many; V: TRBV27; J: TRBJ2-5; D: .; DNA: TGTGCCAGCAGTTCGATTGAAAGAGAGACCCAGTACTTC; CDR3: CASSSIERETQYF
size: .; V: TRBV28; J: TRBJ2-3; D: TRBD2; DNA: TGTGCCAGCAGTTCATCGAGTAGCGGGGGGCTTCATCACACAGATACGCAGTATTTT; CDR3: CASSSSSSGGLHHTDTQYF